This TCR beta chain came from a study of CD8+ T cells in alopecia areata. Overall study context: Treatment of the treated patients consisted of oral tofacitinib, 5 to 10 mg twice daily. Tofacitinib continued for 6 to 18 months and was then withheld for 6 months. Among treated patients, severity was scored by affected scalp area percentage.

Noted treatment: oral pan-JAK inhibitor, 5-10 mg twice daily. The authors extracted RNA and reverse transcribed it into cDNA as the sequencing template. This table comes from immunoSEQ multiplex PCR, and its TCRdb copy is limited to in-frame clones, with some not included. The table lists a few hundred thousand clones, around two fifths of them singletons, with roughly 0.5% in the top ten. This clone has only a few counts. The sequence came from a human donor with alopecia areata. Sequenced material: CD4+ T cells sorted from blood, taken at roughly week 30, from a patient treated with tofacitinib.

CDR3 sequence: CASSIRTSGVTGELFF. CDR3 in DNA: TGTGCCAGTAGTATCCGGACTAGCGGAGTCACCGGGGAGCTGTTTTTT. J is TRBJ2-2 and V is TRBV19, with 10 bases aligning to TRBD2. Germline V lookup: CDR1 LNHDA, CDR2 SQIVND (reference sequence). CDR3 length equals 16 residues. The J segment lost 4 bases and the V segment lost 3 bases, leaving 5 bases of the junction unmatched.